This is a list of T cell receptor beta chains from one sample in a study of blood T cell repertoires in COVID-19. Sequenced by immunoSEQ multiplex PCR; TCRdb stores in-frame clones only, minus some. The data show roughly 260,000 clones, over 75% seen once. Specimen: peripheral blood. All receptors come from a woman between 50 and 59 years old with acute or convalescent COVID-19. The CDR3 runs from the conserved cysteine through the conserved F or W. D genes are given only for firm matches. Rows give clone size only sometimes, using once, few, many, or a class for an expanded clone.

abundance: -
d_gene: -
j_gene: TRBJ2-7
v_gene: TRBV5-4
CDR3aa: CASSKGSGAPYEQYF
CDR3nt: TGTGCCAGCAGCAAGGGGTCAGGAGCCCCCTACGAGCAGTACTTC

abundance: -
d_gene: -
j_gene: TRBJ1-1
v_gene: TRBV6-5
CDR3aa: CASRGGENTEAFF
CDR3nt: TGTGCCAGCCGGGGGGGGGAGAACACTGAAGCTTTCTTT

abundance: -
d_gene: TRBD1
j_gene: TRBJ1-1
v_gene: TRBV6-5
CDR3aa: CASSYSGGPLNEAFF
CDR3nt: TGTGCCAGCAGTTACTCAGGGGGCCCGTTAAATGAAGCTTTCTTT

abundance: -
d_gene: -
j_gene: TRBJ1-1
v_gene: TRBV2
CDR3aa: CASGIGSGTEAFF
CDR3nt: TGTGCCAGCGGTATAGGGAGTGGCACTGAAGCTTTCTTT

abundance: -
d_gene: TRBD2
j_gene: TRBJ2-4
v_gene: TRBV7-2
CDR3aa: CASSLTSGQTIQYF
CDR3nt: TGTGCCAGCAGCTTGACTAGCGGGCAAACCATTCAGTACTTC

abundance: -
d_gene: -
j_gene: TRBJ1-3
v_gene: TRBV4-1
CDR3aa: CASSQAPSGIVARNTIYF
CDR3nt: TGCGCCAGCAGCCAAGCTCCCTCCGGGATCGTAGCAAGAAACACCATATATTTT

abundance: -
d_gene: TRBD2
j_gene: TRBJ2-7
v_gene: TRBV5-8
CDR3aa: CASSWTSGPSYEQYF
CDR3nt: TGTGCCAGCAGCTGGACTAGCGGTCCTTCCTACGAGCAGTACTTC

abundance: -
d_gene: -
j_gene: TRBJ1-3
v_gene: TRBV16
CDR3aa: CASSQGQGNTIYF
CDR3nt: TGTGCCAGCAGCCAAGGACAGGGAAACACCATATATTTT

abundance: -
d_gene: TRBD1
j_gene: TRBJ1-2
v_gene: TRBV18
CDR3aa: CASSPPGGRTGVGYTF
CDR3nt: TGTGCCAGCTCACCACCGGGTGGAAGGACAGGGGTGGGCTACACCTTC

abundance: -
d_gene: -
j_gene: TRBJ2-3
v_gene: TRBV27
CDR3aa: CASSTQVLALRADTQYF
CDR3nt: TGTGCCAGCAGTACGCAGGTCTTAGCGCTCCGGGCGGATACGCAGTATTTT

abundance: -
d_gene: TRBD1
j_gene: TRBJ1-1
v_gene: TRBV7-9
CDR3aa: CAIGQGANTEAFF
CDR3nt: TGTGCCATCGGACAGGGGGCCAACACTGAAGCTTTCTTT

abundance: -
d_gene: TRBD1
j_gene: TRBJ2-1
v_gene: TRBV11-3
CDR3aa: CASSALTGGSYNEQFF
CDR3nt: TGTGCCAGCAGCGCGTTGACAGGGGGCTCTTACAATGAGCAGTTCTTC

abundance: once
d_gene: -
j_gene: TRBJ2-5
v_gene: TRBV6-5
CDR3aa: CAVGRETQYF
CDR3nt: TGTGCCGTTGGGCGAGAGACCCAGTACTTC